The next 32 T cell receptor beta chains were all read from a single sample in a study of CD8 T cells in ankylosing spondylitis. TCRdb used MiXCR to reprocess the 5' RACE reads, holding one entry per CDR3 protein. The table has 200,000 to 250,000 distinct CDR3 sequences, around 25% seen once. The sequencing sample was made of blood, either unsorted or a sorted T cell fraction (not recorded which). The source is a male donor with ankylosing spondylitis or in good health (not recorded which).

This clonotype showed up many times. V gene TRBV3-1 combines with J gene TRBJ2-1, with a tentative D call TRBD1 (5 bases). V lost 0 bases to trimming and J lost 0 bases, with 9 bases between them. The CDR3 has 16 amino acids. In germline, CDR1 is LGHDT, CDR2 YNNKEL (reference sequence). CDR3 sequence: CASSQDQGSSYNEQFF. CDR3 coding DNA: TGTGCCAGCAGCCAAGATCAGGGTAGCTCCTACAATGAGCAGTTCTTC.

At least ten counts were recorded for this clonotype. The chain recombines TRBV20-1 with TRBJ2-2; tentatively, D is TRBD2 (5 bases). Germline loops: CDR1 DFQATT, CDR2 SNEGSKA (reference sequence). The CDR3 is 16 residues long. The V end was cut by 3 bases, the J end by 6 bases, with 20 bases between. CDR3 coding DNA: TGCAGTGCTAGGGCCCCCGGAAGAGGGATCGCCGGGGAGCTGTTTTTT. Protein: CSARAPGRGIAGELFF.

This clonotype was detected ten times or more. The DNA for the CDR3 is TGTGCCAGCACCAAAACGGGGCGGCTCACAGATACGCAGTATTTT. It encodes CASTKTGRLTDTQYF. This chain joins TRBV7-8 and TRBJ2-3, with D perhaps TRBD1 or TRBD2 (5 bases each). The CDR3 contains 15 residues. V shed 7 bases and J shed 2 bases, with 16 bases lying between them. Germline loops: CDR1 SGHVS, CDR2 FQNEAQ.

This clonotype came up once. CDR3 protein: CASWARTSGSAGGYNEQFF. As DNA, the CDR3 is TGTGCCAGCTGGGCGCGGACTAGCGGGAGCGCGGGTGGTTACAATGAGCAGTTCTTC. This chain links TRBV7-4 with TRBJ2-1; TRBD2 matches 13 bases. V trimming: 8 bases; J trimming: 4 bases; junction bases outside the gene matches: 17. The length of the CDR3 is 19 residues. Germline CDR1 and CDR2: SGHVT and SQSDAQ.

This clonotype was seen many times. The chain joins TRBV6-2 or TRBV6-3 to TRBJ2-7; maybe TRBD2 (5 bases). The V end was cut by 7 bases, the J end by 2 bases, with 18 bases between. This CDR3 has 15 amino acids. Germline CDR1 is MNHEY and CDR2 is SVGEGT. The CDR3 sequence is CASIAPGYGTYEQYF. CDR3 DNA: TGTGCCAGCATTGCCCCGGGGTATGGAACCTACGAGCAGTACTTC.

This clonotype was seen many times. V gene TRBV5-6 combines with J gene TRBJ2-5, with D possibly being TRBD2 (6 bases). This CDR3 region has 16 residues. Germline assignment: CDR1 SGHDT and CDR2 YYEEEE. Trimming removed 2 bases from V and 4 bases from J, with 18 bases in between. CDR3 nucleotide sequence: TGTGCCAGCAGCTTACCGGGAGCGGAGTTTCGAGAGACCCAGTACTTC. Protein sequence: CASSLPGAEFRETQYF.

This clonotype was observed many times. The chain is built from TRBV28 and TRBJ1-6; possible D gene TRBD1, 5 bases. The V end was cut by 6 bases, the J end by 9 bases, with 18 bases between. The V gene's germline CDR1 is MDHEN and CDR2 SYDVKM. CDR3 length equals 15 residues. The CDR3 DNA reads TGTGCCAGCAGCCGCCGGATGGGGGAGGGTTCACCCCTCCACTTT. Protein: CASSRRMGEGSPLHF.

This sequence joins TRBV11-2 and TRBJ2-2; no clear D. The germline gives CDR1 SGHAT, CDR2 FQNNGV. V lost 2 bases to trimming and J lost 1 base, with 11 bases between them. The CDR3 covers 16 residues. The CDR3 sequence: CASSLTLIQNTGELFF. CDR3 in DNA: TGTGCCAGCAGCTTAACACTAATCCAGAACACCGGGGAGCTGTTTTTT.

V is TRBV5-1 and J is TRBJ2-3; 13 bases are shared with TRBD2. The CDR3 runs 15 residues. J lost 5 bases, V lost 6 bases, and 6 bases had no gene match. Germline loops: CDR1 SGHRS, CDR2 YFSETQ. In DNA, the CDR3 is TGCGCCAGCAACACAGGACTAGCGGGAGTAGATACGCAGTATTTT. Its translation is CASNTGLAGVDTQYF.

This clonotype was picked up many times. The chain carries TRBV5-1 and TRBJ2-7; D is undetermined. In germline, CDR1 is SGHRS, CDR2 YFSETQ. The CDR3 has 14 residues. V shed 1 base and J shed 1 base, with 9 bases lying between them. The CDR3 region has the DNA TGCGCCAGCAGCTTGCGGCCAGCTTCCTACGAGCAGTACTTC. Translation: CASSLRPASYEQYF.

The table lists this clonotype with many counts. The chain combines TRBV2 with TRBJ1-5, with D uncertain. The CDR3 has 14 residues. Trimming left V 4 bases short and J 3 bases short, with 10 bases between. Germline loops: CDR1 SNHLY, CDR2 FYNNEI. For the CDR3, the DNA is TGTGCCAGCAGTGGGGGATATACCAATCAGCCCCAGCATTTT. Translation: CASSGGYTNQPQHF.

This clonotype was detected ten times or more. CDR3 residues: CSAMAGTAPNTEAFF. CDR3 sequence (DNA): TGCAGTGCTATGGCAGGGACAGCGCCGAACACTGAAGCTTTCTTT. The chain combines TRBV20-1 with TRBJ1-1; 7 positions agree with TRBD1. The V segment lost 4 bases and the J segment 1 base; nucleotides outside the gene matches: 9. Per germline, CDR1 DFQATT and CDR2 SNEGSKA (reference sequence). The CDR3 spans 15 residues.

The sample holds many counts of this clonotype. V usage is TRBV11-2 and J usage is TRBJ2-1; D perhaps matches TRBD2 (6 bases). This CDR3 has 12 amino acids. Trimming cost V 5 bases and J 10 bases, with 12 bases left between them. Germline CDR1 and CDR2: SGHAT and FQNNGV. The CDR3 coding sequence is TGTGCCAGCAGCCTAGTAGCGGAGGAGCAGTTCTTC. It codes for CASSLVAEEQFF. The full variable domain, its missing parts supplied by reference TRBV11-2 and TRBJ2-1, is EAGVAQSPRYKIIEKRQSVAFWCNPISGHATLYWYQQILGQGPKLLIQFQNNGVVDDSQLPKDRFSAERLKGVDSTLKIQPAKLEDSAVYLCASSLVAEEQFFGPGTRLTVL.

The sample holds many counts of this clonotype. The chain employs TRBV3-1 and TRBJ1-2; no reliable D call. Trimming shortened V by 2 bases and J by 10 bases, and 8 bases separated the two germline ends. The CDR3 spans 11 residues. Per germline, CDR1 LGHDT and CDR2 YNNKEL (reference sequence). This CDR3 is CASSQNKVYTF. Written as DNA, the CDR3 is TGTGCCAGCAGCCAAAACAAGGTCTACACCTTC. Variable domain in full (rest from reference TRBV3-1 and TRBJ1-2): DTAVSQTPKYLVTQMGNDKSIKCEQNLGHDTMYWYKQDSKKFLKIMFSYNNKELIINETVPNRFSPKSPDKAHLNLHINSLELGDSAVYFCASSQNKVYTFGSGTRLTVV.

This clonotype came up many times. DNA of the CDR3: TGTGCCAGCAGTTACGGGACAGGGACCGGGGAGCTGTTTTTT. Encoded protein: CASSYGTGTGELFF. The V gene is TRBV6-5, the J gene TRBJ2-2, with 9 bases fitting TRBD1. The V gene end was trimmed by 2 bases and the J gene end by 5 bases; junction bases not matched to a gene: 0. The length of the CDR3 is 14 residues. Germline V gives CDR1 MNHEY, CDR2 SVGAGI.

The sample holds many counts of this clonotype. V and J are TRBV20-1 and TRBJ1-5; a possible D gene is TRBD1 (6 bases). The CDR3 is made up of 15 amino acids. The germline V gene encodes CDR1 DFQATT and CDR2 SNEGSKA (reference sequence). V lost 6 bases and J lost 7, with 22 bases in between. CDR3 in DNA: TGCAGTGCGCCTCCCGCAGGGGCCAAAGGGCAGCCCCAGCATTTT. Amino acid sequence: CSAPPAGAKGQPQHF.

CDR3 protein: CASSYGTASDTQYF. In nucleotides, the CDR3 is TGTGCCAGCAGTTACGGCACCGCCTCGGATACGCAGTATTTT. The V call is TRBV6-2 or TRBV6-3, the J call TRBJ2-3; D uncertain. Deletions cut 2 bases from V and 6 bases from J, with 12 bases between. This CDR3 has 14 amino acids. CDR1 is MNHEY, CDR2 SVGEGT, per germline.

This chain's CDR3 is CASSWGVTSSYEQYF. The CDR3 bases are TGTGCCAGCAGCTGGGGGGTAACTTCTTCCTACGAGCAGTACTTC. The J gene is TRBJ2-7, the V gene TRBV5-5; perhaps TRBD2 as D (6 bases). The CDR3 covers 15 residues. From germline, CDR1 is SGHKS and CDR2 YYEKEE (reference sequence). Trimming stripped 3 bases from V and 1 base from J, with 14 bases between.

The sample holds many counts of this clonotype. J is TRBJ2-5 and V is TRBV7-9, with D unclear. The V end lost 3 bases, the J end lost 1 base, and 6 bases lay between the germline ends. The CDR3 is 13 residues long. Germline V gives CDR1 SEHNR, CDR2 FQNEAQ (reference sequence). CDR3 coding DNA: TGTGCCAGCAGCTTTAGCAGCCAAGAGACCCAGTACTTC. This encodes CASSFSSQETQYF. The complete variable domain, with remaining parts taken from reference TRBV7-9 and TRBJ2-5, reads DTGVSQNPRHKITKRGQNVTFRCDPISEHNRLYWYRQTLGQGPEFLTYFQNEAQLEKSRLLSDRFSAERPKGSFSTLEIQRTEQGDSAMYLCASSFSSQETQYFGPGTRLLVL.

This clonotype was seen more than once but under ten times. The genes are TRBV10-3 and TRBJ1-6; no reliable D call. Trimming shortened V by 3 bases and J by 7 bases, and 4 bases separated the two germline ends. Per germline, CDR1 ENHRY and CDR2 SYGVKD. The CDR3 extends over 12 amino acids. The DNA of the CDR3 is TGTGCCATCAGTGAAGGGAATTCACCCCTCCACTTT. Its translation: CAISEGNSPLHF.

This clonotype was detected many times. CDR3 DNA sequence: TGCGCCAGCAGCTTGGACGGCCAGAATCAGCCCCAGCATTTT. Encoded protein: CASSLDGQNQPQHF. The gene calls are TRBV5-1 and TRBJ1-5; no clear D gene. Deletions cut 0 bases from V and 4 bases from J, with 8 bases between. Looked up from germline, CDR1 is SGHRS and CDR2 is YFSETQ. The CDR3 spans 14 residues.

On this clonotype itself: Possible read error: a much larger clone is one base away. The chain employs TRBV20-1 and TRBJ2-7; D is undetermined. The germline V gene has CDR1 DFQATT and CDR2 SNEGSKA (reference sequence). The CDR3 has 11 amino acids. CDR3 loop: CSARSSYERYF. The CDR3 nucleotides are TGCAGTGCTAGAAGCTCCTACGAGCGGTACTTC.

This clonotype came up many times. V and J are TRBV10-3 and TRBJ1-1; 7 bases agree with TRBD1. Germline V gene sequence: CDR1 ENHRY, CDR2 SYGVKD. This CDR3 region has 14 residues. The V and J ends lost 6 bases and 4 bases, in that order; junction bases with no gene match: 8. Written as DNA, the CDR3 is TGTGCCATCAGAGGGACAGTTGGGGGCACTGAAGCTTTCTTT. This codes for CAIRGTVGGTEAFF.

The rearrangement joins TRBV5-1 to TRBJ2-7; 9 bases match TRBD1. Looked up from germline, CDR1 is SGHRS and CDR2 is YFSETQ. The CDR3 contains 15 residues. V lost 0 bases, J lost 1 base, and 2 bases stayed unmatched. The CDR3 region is CASSLGTGASYEQYF. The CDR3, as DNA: TGCGCCAGCAGCTTGGGGACAGGGGCTTCCTACGAGCAGTACTTC.

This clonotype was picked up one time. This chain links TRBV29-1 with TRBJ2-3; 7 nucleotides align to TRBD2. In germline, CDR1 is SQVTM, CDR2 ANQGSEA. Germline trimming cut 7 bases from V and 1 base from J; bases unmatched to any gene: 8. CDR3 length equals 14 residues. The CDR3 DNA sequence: TGCAGCGCCTGTCCCCTAGCGGGCACAGATACGCAGTATTTT. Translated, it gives CSACPLAGTDTQYF.

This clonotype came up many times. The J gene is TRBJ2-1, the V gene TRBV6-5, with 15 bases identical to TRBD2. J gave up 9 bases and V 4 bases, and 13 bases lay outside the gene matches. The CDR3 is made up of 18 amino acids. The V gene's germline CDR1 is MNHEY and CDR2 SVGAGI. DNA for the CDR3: TGTGCCAGCAGTTCATCCTACCAGGGACTAGCGGGAGGTGCTGAGCAGTTCTTC. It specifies CASSSSYQGLAGGAEQFF.

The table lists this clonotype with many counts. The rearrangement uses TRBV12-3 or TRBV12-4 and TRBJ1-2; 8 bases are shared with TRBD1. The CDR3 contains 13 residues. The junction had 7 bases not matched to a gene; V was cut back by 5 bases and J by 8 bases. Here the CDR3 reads CASSPQGARGYTF. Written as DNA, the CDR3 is TGTGCCAGCAGTCCCCAGGGGGCTCGAGGCTACACCTTC.

CDR3 residues: CASSQGWSSYNEQFF. In nucleotides, the CDR3 is TGTGCCAGCAGCCAGGGATGGAGCTCCTACAATGAGCAGTTCTTC. V gene TRBV3-1 combines with J gene TRBJ2-1, with D uncertain. V was clipped by 3 bases and J by 0 bases, with 9 bases between them. The CDR3 has 15 residues. The germline V gene encodes CDR1 LGHDT and CDR2 YNNKEL (reference sequence).

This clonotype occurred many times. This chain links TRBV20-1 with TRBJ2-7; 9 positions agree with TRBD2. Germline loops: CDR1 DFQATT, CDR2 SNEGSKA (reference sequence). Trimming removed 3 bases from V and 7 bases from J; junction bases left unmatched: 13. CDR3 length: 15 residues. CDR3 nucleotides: TGCAGTGCTAGTCTCCTAGCGGGATCGCCGGGTGAGCAGTACTTC. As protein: CSASLLAGSPGEQYF.

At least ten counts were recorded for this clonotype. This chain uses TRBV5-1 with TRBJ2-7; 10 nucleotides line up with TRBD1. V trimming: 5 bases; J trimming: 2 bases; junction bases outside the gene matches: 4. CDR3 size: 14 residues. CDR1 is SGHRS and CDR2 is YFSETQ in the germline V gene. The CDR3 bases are TGCGCCAGCAGTTCGGACAGGGGGGCCTACGAGCAGTACTTC. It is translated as CASSSDRGAYEQYF.

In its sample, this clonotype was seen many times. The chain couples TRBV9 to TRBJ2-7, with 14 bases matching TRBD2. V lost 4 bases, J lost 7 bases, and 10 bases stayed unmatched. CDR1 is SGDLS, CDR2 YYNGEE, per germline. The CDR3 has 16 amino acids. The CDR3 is CASSSGTSGSISEQYF. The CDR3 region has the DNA TGTGCCAGCAGCTCAGGGACTAGCGGGAGTATCTCGGAGCAGTACTTC. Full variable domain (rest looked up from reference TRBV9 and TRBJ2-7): DSGVTQTPKHLITATGQRVTLRCSPRSGDLSVYWYQQSLDQGLQFLIQYYNGEERAKGNILERFSAQQFPDLHSELNLSSLELGDSALYFCASSSGTSGSISEQYFGPGTRLTVT.

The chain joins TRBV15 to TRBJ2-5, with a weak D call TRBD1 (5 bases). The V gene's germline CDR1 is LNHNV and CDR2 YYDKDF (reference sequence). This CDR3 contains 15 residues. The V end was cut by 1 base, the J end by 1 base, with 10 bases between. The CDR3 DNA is TGTGCCACCAGCAGAGGCCGACAGTCCCAAGAGACCCAGTACTTC. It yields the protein CATSRGRQSQETQYF.